The rows below give T cell receptor beta chains drawn from one sample of a study of blood T cell repertoires in COVID-19. Profiled with immunoSEQ multiplex PCR; TCRdb holds only in-frame clones, not every one. In the table there are around 400,000 clones, about 87% of which are singletons. The specimen sequenced was peripheral blood. The receptors originated from an older woman with COVID-19, enrolled during active disease. CDR3s include the opening cysteine and the closing phenylalanine or tryptophan.

V: TRBV29-1; J: TRBJ1-1; CDR3: CSVEDPGQGTNTEAFF
V: TRBV25-1; J: TRBJ2-1; CDR3: CAIQAGGISDEQFF
V: TRBV28; J: TRBJ2-4; CDR3: CASSSGTGTDIQYF
V: TRBV7-9; J: TRBJ2-7; CDR3: CASSWRDAAGEQYF
V: TRBV11-2; J: TRBJ2-5; CDR3: CASTPLGGTQQETQYF
V: TRBV6-5; J: TRBJ1-2; CDR3: CASLRGYGYTF
V: TRBV11-1; J: TRBJ2-7; CDR3: CASSPLGPETAEQYF
V: TRBV7-8; J: TRBJ1-1; CDR3: CASSLLREKAFF
V: TRBV5-6; J: TRBJ1-2; CDR3: CASSFTGGVHYGYTF
V: TRBV5-6; J: TRBJ2-2; CDR3: CASSLVAGAATGELFF
V: TRBV6-5; J: TRBJ1-2; CDR3: CASSTKDRSNYGYTF
V: TRBV18; J: TRBJ1-6; CDR3: CASSPLSEDSPLHF
V: TRBV15; J: TRBJ1-5; CDR3: CATSSFPGLSSNQPQHF
V: TRBV6-5; J: TRBJ1-5; CDR3: CASSRGAVNQPQHF
V: TRBV7-9; J: TRBJ2-1; CDR3: CASSTQGNEQFF
V: TRBV5-1; J: TRBJ1-6; CDR3: CASRQGDYNSPLHF
V: TRBV28; J: TRBJ1-5; CDR3: CASSYPTGYNQPQHF
V: TRBV6-5; J: TRBJ1-2; CDR3: CASSYGREGAQGYTF